These 4 T cell receptor beta chains share one sample of origin, sequenced in a study of cytomegalovirus exposure and HLA in healthy donors. PCR primers comprised 60 Vbeta and 13 Jbeta primers. Using immunoSEQ multiplex PCR, the repertoire was profiled, and TCRdb retains in-frame clones only, with some absent. The repertoire holds 110,000 to 150,000 clones, with 82% as singletons. What was sequenced was PBMCs. The receptors were sampled from a woman aged 40 to 50 in good health and CMV-seronegative.

J is TRBJ2-3 and V is TRBV28; the match to TRBD2 covers 10 bases. The J segment lost 0 bases and the V segment lost 3 bases, leaving 6 bases of the junction unmatched. This CDR3 spans 17 amino acids. Germline values: CDR1 MDHEN, CDR2 SYDVKM. CDR3 sequence: CASSLWTSGASTDTQYF. The CDR3 DNA sequence: TGTGCCAGCAGTTTGTGGACTAGCGGAGCTAGCACAGATACGCAGTATTTT.

Here the CDR3 reads CASGLERSRPFTDTQYF. For the CDR3, the DNA is TGTGCCAGCGGACTGGAACGATCCCGGCCCTTCACAGATACGCAGTATTTT. The chain employs TRBV7-6 and TRBJ2-3, with D possibly matching TRBD2 (5 bases). The CDR3 sequence is 17 residues long. With 8 bases removed from V and 2 bases from J, the gap between germline ends came to 23 bases. Germline V gene sequence: CDR1 SGHVS, CDR2 FNYEAQ.

The rearrangement uses TRBV15 and TRBJ2-2; 9 bases match TRBD1. CDR3 length: 16 amino acids. The V and J ends lost 5 bases and 1 base, in that order; junction bases with no gene match: 5. CDR1 and CDR2 (germline): LNHNV, YYDKDF (reference sequence). The DNA of the CDR3 is TGTGCCACCAGCCCCTGGGGACAGGGGAACACCGGGGAGCTGTTTTTT. Amino acid sequence: CATSPWGQGNTGELFF.

This rearrangement joins TRBV27 to TRBJ2-5, with D hard to call. Germline V gene data show CDR1 as MNHEY and CDR2 as SMNVEV (reference sequence). V was trimmed by 0 bases and J by 5 bases, leaving 13 bases between them. The CDR3 has 15 amino acids. The CDR3 region is CASSLSTVFFETQYF. CDR3 nucleotide sequence: TGTGCCAGCAGTTTATCCACAGTGTTTTTCGAGACCCAGTACTTC.